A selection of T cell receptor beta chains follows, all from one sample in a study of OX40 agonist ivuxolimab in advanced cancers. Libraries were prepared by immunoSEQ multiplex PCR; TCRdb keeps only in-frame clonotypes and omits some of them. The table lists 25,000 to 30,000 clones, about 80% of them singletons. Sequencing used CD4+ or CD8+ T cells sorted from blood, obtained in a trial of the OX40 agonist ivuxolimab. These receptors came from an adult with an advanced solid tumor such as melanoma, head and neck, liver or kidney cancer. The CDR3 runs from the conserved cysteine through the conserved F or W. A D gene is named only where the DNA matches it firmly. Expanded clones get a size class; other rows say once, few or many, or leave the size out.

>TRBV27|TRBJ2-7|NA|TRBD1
TGTGCCAGCAGCCTGGATCAGGGGGCCGCGCAGTACTTC
CASSLDQGAAQYF
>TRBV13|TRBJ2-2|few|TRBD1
TGTGCCAGCAGCTCAGGGACAGGGAACACCGGGGAGCTGTTTTTT
CASSSGTGNTGELFF
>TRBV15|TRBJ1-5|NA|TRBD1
TGTGCCACCAGCAGTAACCTGGACAGGGCGGGCAATCAGCCCCAGCATTTT
CATSSNLDRAGNQPQHF
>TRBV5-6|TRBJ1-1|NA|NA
TGTGCCAGCAGCTCCGCGGCCTCTACAGCTTTCTTT
CASSSAASTAFF
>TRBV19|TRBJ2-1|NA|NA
TGTGCCAGTAGTTTCCAAGGAGTTTACAATGAGCAGTTCTTC
CASSFQGVYNEQFF
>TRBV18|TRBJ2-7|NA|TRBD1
TGTGCCAGCTCCCGGGCCGGACAGGGAATAGCCTACGAGCAGTACTTC
CASSRAGQGIAYEQYF
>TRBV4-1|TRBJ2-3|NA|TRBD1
TGCGCCAGCAGCCAAGATCAGGTTCGGGACAGTAACACAGATACGCAGTATTTT
CASSQDQVRDSNTDTQYF
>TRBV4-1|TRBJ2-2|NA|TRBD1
TGCGCCAGCAGCCAACCGGGACAGGGCTTCGCCGGGGAGCTGTTTTTT
CASSQPGQGFAGELFF
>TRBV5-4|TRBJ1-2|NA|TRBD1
TGTGCCAGCAGACAAACGCAGGGGGCGAAGTTTGGCTACACCTTC
CASRQTQGAKFGYTF
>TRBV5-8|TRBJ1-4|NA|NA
TGCGCCAGCAGCCAAGCGAACCTAATGGGTCGGGAAAAACTGTTTTTT
CASSQANLMGREKLFF
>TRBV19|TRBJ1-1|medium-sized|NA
TGTGCCAGTAGTATAGGGGGGAGTGCCACTGAAGCTTTCTTT
CASSIGGSATEAFF
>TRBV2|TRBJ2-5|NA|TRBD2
TGTGCCAGCAGAGCCTGGCGGGGGGACCAAGAGACCCAGTACTTC
CASRAWRGDQETQYF
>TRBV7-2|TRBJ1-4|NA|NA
TGTGCCAGCAGCTTATTGGCCAGCCCTAATGAAAAACTGTTTTTT
CASSLLASPNEKLFF
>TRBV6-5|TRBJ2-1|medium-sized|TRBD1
TGTGCCAGCAGTACAGGGGGGTCGAATGAGCAGTTCTTC
CASSTGGSNEQFF
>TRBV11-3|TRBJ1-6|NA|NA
TGTGCCAGCAGCTCAGAGGCGAATTCACCCCTCCACTTT
CASSSEANSPLHF
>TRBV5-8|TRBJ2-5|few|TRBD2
TGTGCCAGCAGGCAGCCGGGACTAGCGGGGAGAGAGACCCAGTACTTC
CASRQPGLAGRETQYF
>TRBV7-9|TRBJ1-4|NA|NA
TGTGCCAGCAGTCGTAGGCAGGGTGGCGAAAAACTGTTTTTT
CASSRRQGGEKLFF
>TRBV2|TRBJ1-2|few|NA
TGTGCCAGCAGGAATCCGGTACCTCAGGGAGGAAGCTATGGCTACACCTTC
CASRNPVPQGGSYGYTF
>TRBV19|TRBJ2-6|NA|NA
TGTGCCAGTAGCCCCTCTGGGGCCAACGTCCTGACTTTC
CASSPSGANVLTF
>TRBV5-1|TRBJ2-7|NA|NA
TGTGCCAGCAGCTTGGGCAGGCAGTCCAACGAGCAGTACTTC
CASSLGRQSNEQYF
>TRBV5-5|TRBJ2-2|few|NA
TGTGCCAGCAGCTTGGCAGCTGGACGGGCGCCGAACACCGGGGAGCTGTTTTTT
CASSLAAGRAPNTGELFF
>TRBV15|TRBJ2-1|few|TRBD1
TGTGCCACCAGCAGAGGGACAGGGTACTACAATGAGCAGTTCTTC
CATSRGTGYYNEQFF
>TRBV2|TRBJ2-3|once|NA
TGTGCCAGCAGTGATGGAGTAACTAGCACAGATACGCAGTATTTT
CASSDGVTSTDTQYF
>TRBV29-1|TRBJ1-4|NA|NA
TGCAGCGTTGAGGACGGGACAACTAATGAAAAACTGTTTTTT
CSVEDGTTNEKLFF
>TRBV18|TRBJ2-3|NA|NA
TGTGCCAGCTCACCGGGCTACGCTAGCACAGATACGCAGTATTTT
CASSPGYASTDTQYF
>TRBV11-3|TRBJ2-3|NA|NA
TGTGCCAGCAGCTTAGGGTCAGGGATAACAGATACGCAGTATTTT
CASSLGSGITDTQYF
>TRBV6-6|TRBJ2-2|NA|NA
TGTGCCAGCAGTTACTCAGGAGGGTCCGGGGAGCTGTTTTTT
CASSYSGGSGELFF
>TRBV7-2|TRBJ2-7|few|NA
TGTGCCAGCAGCTTATCGAGCGAGCAGTACTTC
CASSLSSEQYF
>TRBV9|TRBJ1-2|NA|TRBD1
TGTGCCAGCAGCCAAAAAGGAGACAGGGAGGGCCGTAGGGATGGCTACACCTTC
CASSQKGDREGRRDGYTF